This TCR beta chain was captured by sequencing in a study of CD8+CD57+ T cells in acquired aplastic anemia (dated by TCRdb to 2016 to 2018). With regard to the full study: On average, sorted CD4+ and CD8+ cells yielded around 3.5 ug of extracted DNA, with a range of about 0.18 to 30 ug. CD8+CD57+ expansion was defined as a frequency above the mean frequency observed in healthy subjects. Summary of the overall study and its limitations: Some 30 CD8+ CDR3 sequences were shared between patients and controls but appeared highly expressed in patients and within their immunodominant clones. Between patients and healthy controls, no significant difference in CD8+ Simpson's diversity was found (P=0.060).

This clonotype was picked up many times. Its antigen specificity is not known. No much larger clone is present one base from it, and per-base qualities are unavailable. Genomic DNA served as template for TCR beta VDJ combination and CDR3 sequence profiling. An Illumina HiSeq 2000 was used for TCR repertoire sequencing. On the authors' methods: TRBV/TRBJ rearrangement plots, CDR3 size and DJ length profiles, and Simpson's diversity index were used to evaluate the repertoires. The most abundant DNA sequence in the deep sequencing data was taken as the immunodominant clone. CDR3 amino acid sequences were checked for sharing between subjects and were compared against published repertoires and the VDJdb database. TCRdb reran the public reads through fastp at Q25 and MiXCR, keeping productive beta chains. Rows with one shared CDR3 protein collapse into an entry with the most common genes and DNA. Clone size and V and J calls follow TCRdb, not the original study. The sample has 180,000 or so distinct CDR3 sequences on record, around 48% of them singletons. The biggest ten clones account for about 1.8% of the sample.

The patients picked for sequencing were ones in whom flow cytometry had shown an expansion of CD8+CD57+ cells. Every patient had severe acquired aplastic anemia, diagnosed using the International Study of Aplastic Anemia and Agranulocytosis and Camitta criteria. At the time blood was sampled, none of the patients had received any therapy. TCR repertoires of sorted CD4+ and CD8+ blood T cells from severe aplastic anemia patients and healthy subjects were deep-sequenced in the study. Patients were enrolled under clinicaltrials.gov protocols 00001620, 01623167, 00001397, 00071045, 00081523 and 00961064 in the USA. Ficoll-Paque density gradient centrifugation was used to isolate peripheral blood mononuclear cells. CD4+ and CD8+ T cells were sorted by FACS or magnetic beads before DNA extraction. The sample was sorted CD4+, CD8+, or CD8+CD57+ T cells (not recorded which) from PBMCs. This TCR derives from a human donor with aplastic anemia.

The CDR3 here reads CASSQDPQRQETQYF. DNA sequence: TGTGCCAGCAGCCAAGATCCCCAGCGGCAAGAGACCCAGTACTTC. This sequence uses TRBV3-1 and TRBJ2-5, and possibly TRBD2, on 5 matching bases. The germline V gene (reference sequence) sets CDR1 to LGHDT and CDR2 to YNNKEL. The junction carries 10 bases between V and J, which are trimmed by 0 bases and 2 bases respectively. The CDR3, from cysteine to phenylalanine, totals 15 residues. Only CDR3 DNA remains: 45 bases, in frame from the first base.